The rows below give T cell receptor beta chains drawn from one sample of a study of T cells expressing NK-cell markers. From the 5' RACE reads, TCRdb lists one entry per CDR3 protein and no DNA. This table holds about 410,000 distinct CDR3 sequences. Sequencing input: blood T cells: a sorted CD56 or NKG2C T cell subset, CD4+ or CD8+ T cells, or bulk PBMC T cells (not recorded which). These receptors were obtained from a woman aged 45-65 years in good health. CDR3s include the opening cysteine and the closing phenylalanine or tryptophan.

j_call: TRBJ2-3; v_call: TRBV18; cdr3_length: 14; cdr3_aa: CASSGLQPPDTQYF
j_call: TRBJ1-2; v_call: TRBV20-1; cdr3_length: 15; cdr3_aa: CSAENPDRSNYGYTF
j_call: TRBJ1-3; v_call: TRBV12-3/TRBV12-4; cdr3_length: 16; cdr3_aa: CASSPGDASSGNTIYF
j_call: TRBJ2-7; v_call: TRBV6-5; cdr3_length: 14; cdr3_aa: CASSPRDRSYEQYF
j_call: TRBJ2-4; v_call: TRBV6-5; cdr3_length: 14; cdr3_aa: CASIKQGLKNIQYF
j_call: TRBJ2-1; v_call: TRBV20-1; cdr3_length: 14; cdr3_aa: CSAQIGGGYNEQFF
j_call: TRBJ1-1; v_call: TRBV5-1; cdr3_length: 16; cdr3_aa: CASARGTGVFGTEAFF
j_call: TRBJ2-1; v_call: TRBV19; cdr3_length: 13; cdr3_aa: CASSGGLAGLQFF
j_call: TRBJ1-1; v_call: TRBV5-1; cdr3_length: 14; cdr3_aa: CASSTDRDHLEAFF
j_call: TRBJ2-3; v_call: TRBV7-9; cdr3_length: 15; cdr3_aa: CASSYAESSTDTQYF
j_call: TRBJ1-1; v_call: TRBV7-9; cdr3_length: 13; cdr3_aa: CASSAGQSTEAFF
j_call: TRBJ2-5; v_call: TRBV12-3/TRBV12-4; cdr3_length: 14; cdr3_aa: CASSLGPRVETQYF
j_call: TRBJ2-1; v_call: TRBV30; cdr3_length: 14; cdr3_aa: CAWSVWREINEQFF